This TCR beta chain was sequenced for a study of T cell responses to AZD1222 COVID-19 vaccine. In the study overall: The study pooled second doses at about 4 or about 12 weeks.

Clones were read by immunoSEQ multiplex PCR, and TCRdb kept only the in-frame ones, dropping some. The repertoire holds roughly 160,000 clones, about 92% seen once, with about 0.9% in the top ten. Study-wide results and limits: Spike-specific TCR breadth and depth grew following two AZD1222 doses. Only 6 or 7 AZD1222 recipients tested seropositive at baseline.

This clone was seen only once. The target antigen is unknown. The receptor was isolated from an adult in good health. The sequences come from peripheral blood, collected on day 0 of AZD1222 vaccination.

The CDR3 region is CASSQDPDIFGAQYF. CDR3 in DNA: TGTGCCAGCAGCCAAGATCCGGACATTTTTGGGGCCCAGTACTTC. This sequence joins TRBV4-2 and TRBJ2-5; possibly TRBD1 for D (5 bases). The germline V and J ends were trimmed by 0 bases and 9 bases, with 17 bases remaining between them. The CDR3 contains 15 residues. The V gene's germline CDR1 is LGHNA and CDR2 YNFKEQ.